What follows is one T cell receptor beta chain and its context. Study processing details: Amplification of reference gene primers provided the estimated nucleated cell counts. The data were produced by immunoSEQ multiplex PCR, yet TCRdb's version contains in-frame clones alone and is incomplete. D and trimming were read from the DNA, whereas the V and J calls and clone size are those reported in that table. The sample records a few hundred thousand clones, about 88% being singletons. This entry comes from a study of blood T cell repertoires in COVID-19. On the study more broadly: Whether acute or convalescent, the COVID-19 samples came from the United States, Italy and Spain. T cells, B-cell-depleted T cells, or PBMCs provided the cDNA or gDNA that served as material.

This CDR3 comprises 15 residues. The V gene lost 0 bases and the J gene lost 0 bases, with 7 bases spanning the gap. Germline CDR1 SGHAT, CDR2 FQNNGV. The sequence derives from a man aged 60-69 years who had recovered from COVID-19. Sample: peripheral blood. The V and J genes are TRBV11-2 and TRBJ2-3; D not certain. CDR3 in amino acids: CASSLDLTSTDTQYF. The CDR3, as DNA: TGTGCCAGCAGCTTAGACCTAACTAGCACAGATACGCAGTATTTT.